This T cell receptor beta chain originates from a study of T cells in tumors after PD-1 blockade. Overall study context: Patients had no prior checkpoint blockade, systemic immunosuppressants, or anti-cancer therapy within 4 weeks. Daily vismodegib 150 mg continued in a subset of anti-PD-1-treated patients. Each patient got pembrolizumab 200 mg every 3 weeks or cemiplimab 350 mg every 2 weeks.

The germline gives CDR1 MDHEN, CDR2 SYDVKM. Between the trimmed V and J ends, which lost 5 bases and 5 bases, there was a span of 6 bases. CDR3 size: 11 residues. Using immunoSEQ multiplex PCR, the repertoire was profiled, and TCRdb retains in-frame clones only, with some absent. The table records just under 65,000 clones, approximately 79% of them present only once. Findings and caveats of the study: Some novel exhausted tumor clones appeared in pre-treatment blood, suggesting peripheral recruitment.

As regards this clone: What it binds is unknown.

The sequencing used PBMCs, collected after anti-PD-1 treatment. The V gene is TRBV28, the J gene TRBJ2-5; the D is unclear. The receptor's source is a human donor with basal cell carcinoma. CDR3 in DNA: TGTGCCAGCAGTCCCCGGGAGACCCAGTACTTC. This codes for CASSPRETQYF.